One sample yielded the 15 T cell receptor beta chains listed below, sequenced in a study of cytomegalovirus exposure and HLA in healthy donors. The PCR employed 60 Vbeta primers together with 13 Jbeta primers. Here immunoSEQ multiplex PCR was the method, and the copy in TCRdb shows in-frame clones only, minus some. The table has approximately 190,000 clones, around 83% seen once; the top ten hold 6.5%. The sequenced material came from PBMCs. The receptor set was obtained from a woman aged 45-60 years in good health and CMV-seropositive.

This clone was seen once. The V and J genes are TRBV7-2 and TRBJ2-4, with 9 positions matching TRBD1. Germline V gives CDR1 SGHTA, CDR2 FQGNSA. Trimming took 6 bases from V and 2 from J; bases not matched to a gene: 5. This CDR3 is 15 amino acids long. CDR3 sequence reads: CASRPQGATKNIQYF. The CDR3 DNA sequence: TGTGCCAGCAGGCCACAGGGGGCGACCAAAAACATTCAGTACTTC.

The chain uses TRBV18 and TRBJ2-3, with 7 bases identical to TRBD2. Germline values: CDR1 KGHSH, CDR2 LQKENI. J gave up 0 bases and V 3 bases, and 6 bases lay outside the gene matches. The CDR3 length is 16 residues. CDR3 region: CASSPRLASSTDTQYF. CDR3 bases: TGTGCCAGCTCACCCCGACTAGCTTCTAGCACAGATACGCAGTATTTT.

This sequence joins TRBV7-2 and TRBJ2-1, with no clear D. Germline assignment: CDR1 SGHTA and CDR2 FQGNSA. Trimming shortened V by 5 bases and J by 12 bases, and 11 bases separated the two germline ends. This CDR3 is built from 11 residues. This CDR3 reads CASSTYVGQFF. Here the CDR3 DNA reads TGTGCCAGCAGCACGTACGTCGGGCAGTTCTTC.

The count of this clone is one. The chain employs TRBV13 and TRBJ1-1; unclear D gene. Trimming took 3 bases from V and 8 from J, leaving 10 bases between them. Germline V lookup: CDR1 PRHDT, CDR2 FYEKMQ (reference sequence). The CDR3 consists of 12 residues. The CDR3 bases are TGTGCCAGCAGCTTTCAAGGGAGAGAAGCTTTCTTT. Its protein product is CASSFQGREAFF.

This clone was detected only once. The genes are TRBV10-3 and TRBJ2-3, with 11 bases that match TRBD2. The length of the CDR3 is 14 residues. Trimming at V came to 7 bases and at J to 4 bases, leaving 4 bases not matched to a gene. Germline CDR1 is ENHRY and CDR2 is SYGVKD. DNA of the CDR3: TGTGCCATCACGGCTAGCGGGGGGTCAGATACGCAGTATTTT. Its translation: CAITASGGSDTQYF.

The V and J genes are TRBV10-3 and TRBJ2-1; tentatively, D is TRBD2 (5 bases). This CDR3 spans 12 amino acids. Germline V lookup: CDR1 ENHRY, CDR2 SYGVKD. V lost 6 bases, J lost 7 bases, and 10 bases lay in between. In nucleotides, the CDR3 is TGTGCCATCAGGGGATCGGGGAATGAGCAGTTCTTC. Translation: CAIRGSGNEQFF.

Here the CDR3 DNA reads TGTGCCAGCATGGACAGGGTAATGAACTGCGCCGGGGAGCTGTTTTTT. It specifies CASMDRVMNCAGELFF. V gene TRBV18 combines with J gene TRBJ2-2; TRBD1 matches at 8 bases. V lost 8 bases, J lost 6 bases, and 14 bases stayed unmatched. The CDR3 has 16 amino acids. Germline V CDR1 and CDR2: KGHSH, LQKENI.

This clone was picked up a small number of times. The V call is TRBV7-7, the J call TRBJ2-3, with 9 bases fitting TRBD2. Trimming cost V 5 bases and J 4 bases; bases outside gene matches: 7. The germline gives CDR1 SSHAT, CDR2 FNYEAQ (reference sequence). This CDR3 has 15 residues. The CDR3 loop is CASSPAGGRADTQYF. In DNA form, the CDR3 reads TGTGCCAGCAGCCCAGCGGGAGGCAGGGCAGATACGCAGTATTTT.

This clone has just one count. V gene TRBV20-1 combines with J gene TRBJ2-1; maybe TRBD1 (5 bases). Germline V gene data show CDR1 as DFQATT and CDR2 as SNEGSKA (reference sequence). The CDR3 is 9 amino acids. This CDR3 is CSLGVKQFF. CDR3 DNA sequence: TGCAGCTTAGGGGTTAAGCAGTTCTTC.

CDR3 nucleotides: TGCGCCAGCAGCTGGACAGGGAATACGGCGGGCGAGCAGTACTTC. As protein: CASSWTGNTAGEQYF. The V and J genes are TRBV5-1 and TRBJ2-5; 8 bases agree with TRBD1. The J call is in doubt because the DNA end fits TRBJ2-7 better. In germline, CDR1 is SGHRS, CDR2 YFSETQ. CDR3 size: 15 residues.

This rearrangement joins TRBV6-5 to TRBJ2-7; a weak D match, TRBD1 (5 bases). CDR1 and CDR2 from the germline V gene are MNHEY and SVGAGI. This CDR3 contains 15 residues. V was cut by 3 bases and J by 4 bases, with 16 bases left in between. The CDR3 region has the DNA TGTGCCAGCAGTTATGCGTTACAGGTGGGATACGAGCAGTACTTC. It specifies CASSYALQVGYEQYF.

The chain links TRBV5-4 to TRBJ2-5; 11 nucleotides line up with TRBD2. J lost 3 bases, V lost 4 bases, and 8 bases had no gene match. Germline V gives CDR1 SGHNT, CDR2 YYREEE (reference sequence). The CDR3 loop spans 16 amino acids. CDR3: CASSGVSGGAEETQYF. CDR3 nucleotides: TGTGCCAGCAGCGGGGTTAGCGGGGGGGCCGAAGAGACCCAGTACTTC.

This chain connects TRBV5-1 to TRBJ2-5; 10 bases align to TRBD2. Looked up from germline, CDR1 is SGHRS and CDR2 is YFSETQ. This CDR3 is 15 amino acids long. Germline trimming cut 5 bases from V and 5 bases from J; bases unmatched to any gene: 9. The CDR3 is CASSPSGGMGETQYF. The CDR3 bases are TGCGCCAGCAGTCCTAGCGGGGGTATGGGGGAGACCCAGTACTTC.

V usage is TRBV5-1 and J usage is TRBJ2-1; 10 bases match TRBD2. The CDR3 has 15 amino acids. The germline CDR1 and CDR2 sequences are SGHRS and YFSETQ. V lost 1 base and J lost 6; bases outside the gene matches: 4. In DNA, the CDR3 is TGCGCCAGCAGCTTGAGCGGGGGGGCCCTCAATGAGCAGTTCTTC. It specifies CASSLSGGALNEQFF.

The J gene is TRBJ2-7, the V gene TRBV9; TRBD1 matches 8 bases. CDR1 SGDLS and CDR2 YYNGEE come from the germline V gene. This CDR3 has 14 amino acids. V gave up 2 bases and J gave up 1 base; unmatched junction bases: 2. CDR3 amino acids: CASSVTGESYEQYF. The CDR3 coding sequence is TGTGCCAGCAGCGTGACAGGGGAATCCTACGAGCAGTACTTC.